Shown below are 5 T cell receptor beta chains from a single sample sequenced in a study of a mutant IDH1 vaccine in newly diagnosed glioma. The time point here: week 35, safety follow-up. One vaccine dose held 300 ug of mutant IDH1 20-mer peptide and came with topical imiquimod. The data were produced by immunoSEQ multiplex PCR, yet TCRdb's version contains in-frame clones alone and is incomplete. The sample has some 42,000 clones, 75% to 85% seen once. For these TCRs, the target antigens are not known. Source: PBMCs, taken from a glioma patient whose treatment included an IDH1 peptide vaccine. The source is a woman in her forties or fifties with glioma.

This chain links TRBV14 with TRBJ1-4, with unresolved D. The length of the CDR3 is 14 residues. Per the germline V gene, CDR1 is SGHDN and CDR2 is FVKESK. V lost 8 bases and J 0 bases, leaving 10 bases between the germline ends. CDR3 sequence (DNA): TGTGCCAGCGGTATCGGGACAACTAATGAAAAACTGTTTTTT. Its protein is CASGIGTTNEKLFF.

The DNA of the CDR3 is TGTGCCACTTCGACGGGAGGGGAGGAAAAACTGTTTTTT. Translation gives CATSTGGEEKLFF. The gene calls are TRBV2 and TRBJ1-4, with TRBD1 as a possible D gene (5 bases). In germline, CDR1 is SNHLY, CDR2 FYNNEI. The ends were cut back, 10 bases at V and 8 bases at J, with 17 bases in the middle. The CDR3 runs 13 residues. The variable domain in full, completed from reference TRBV2 and TRBJ1-4, reads EPEVTQTPSHQVTQMGQEVILRCVPISNHLYFYWYRQILGQKVEFLVSFYNNEISEKSEIFDDQFSVERPDGSNFTLKIRSTKLEDSAMYFCATSTGGEEKLFFGSGTQLSVL.

The chain combines TRBV27 with TRBJ2-7, with 8 bases matching TRBD1. Losses at the gene ends were 6 bases for V and 3 bases for J; bases not matched to a gene: 13. The CDR3 sequence is 16 residues long. Germline V CDR1 and CDR2: MNHEY, SMNVEV (reference sequence). CDR3 DNA: TGTGCCAGCAGACCCCTCCGGGACAGGATCCTCTACGAGCAGTACTTC. Translation gives CASRPLRDRILYEQYF.

V usage is TRBV6-5 and J usage is TRBJ2-7; no definite D call. The CDR3 has 14 amino acids. CDR1 and CDR2 from the germline V gene are MNHEY and SVGAGI. V was shortened by 6 bases and J by 0 bases, with 12 bases between the two germline ends. The DNA of the CDR3 is TGTGCCAGCAGGTCTACACTTTCCTCCTACGAGCAGTACTTC. As protein: CASRSTLSSYEQYF.

The rearrangement joins TRBV11-3 to TRBJ2-3; 7 nucleotides agree with TRBD2. CDR3 length: 16 residues. CDR1 is SGHNT, CDR2 YENEEA, per germline. The V and J ends lost 5 bases and 2 bases, in that order; junction bases with no gene match: 10. In DNA, the CDR3 is TGTGCCAGCAGCCTAAGCGGCGGGGGAACCACAGATACGCAGTATTTT. This encodes CASSLSGGGTTDTQYF.